The TCR beta chain under discussion was sequenced for a study of human T cells and chemical hapten exposure. Broader study findings: The number of TCRs above 1 in 1000 frequency did not change after DPC sensitization.

The library gave individual cDNA molecules unique molecular identifiers. TCRdb analysed the RACE reads with MiXCR anew, one entry per CDR3 protein. The data hold 75,000 to 80,000 distinct CDR3 sequences, with approximately 8.1% observed a single time. Documented time point: healthy volunteer bleed at 6 weeks. Total RNA was isolated from whole blood that had not been fractionated. This CDR3 comprises 23 residues. This clonotype occurred many times. The antigen is not known. This receptor was taken from a female donor in good health. Some clones in this sample may be carry-over from other donors' samples. Sequenced: whole blood. The chain joins TRBV21-1 to TRBJ2-3; the table calls TRBD1, which could not be checked here. TRBV21-1 is given as a pseudogene. The CDR3 loop is CASSPALTPQPGDSGRSTDTQYF. In DNA form, the CDR3 reads TGTGCCAGCAGCCCCGCTCTCACGCCCCAGCCGGGGGACTCGGGGCGTAGCACAGATACGCAGTATTTT.